This T cell receptor (beta chain) was captured in a study of shared clonotypes between healthy human individuals. Repertoires were generated with immunoSEQ multiplex PCR, while TCRdb's copy carries only in-frame clones and drops some. The sample holds nearly 2 million clones; approximately 94% are singletons and the top ten take around 1%. Naivety among CD8 cells was defined by CD45RO negativity and positive CCR7 selection, thereby excluding terminally differentiated effector memory CD45RA+ cells. Germline CDR1 reads SGDLS; CDR2 reads YYNGEE. This CDR3 has 15 residues. V lost 0 bases, J lost 5 bases, and 15 bases lay in between.

The V and J genes are TRBV9 and TRBJ2-7; D possibly corresponds to TRBD2 (5 bases). Sequencing was performed on naive CD8+ T cells sorted from blood. This sequence originates from a man between 18 and 29 years old in good health. DNA of the CDR3: TGTGCCAGCAGCGTAGAACTAGGGCTTTACGACGAGCAGTACTTC. Amino acid sequence: CASSVELGLYDEQYF. The full variable domain, its missing parts supplied by reference TRBV9 and TRBJ2-7, is DSGVTQTPKHLITATGQRVTLRCSPRSGDLSVYWYQQSLDQGLQFLIQYYNGEERAKGNILERFSAQQFPDLHSELNLSSLELGDSALYFCASSVELGLYDEQYFGPGTRLTVT.